These 7 T cell receptor beta chains share one sample of origin, sequenced in a study of blood T cell repertoires in COVID-19. Data came from immunoSEQ multiplex PCR; TCRdb stores just in-frame clones and leaves some out. The sample records around 250,000 clones, roughly 85% being singletons. The sequencing sample was made of PBMCs or T cells enriched from blood (not recorded which). These receptors originate from a woman between 45 and 60 years old who had been exposed to COVID-19.

This chain connects TRBV4-1 to TRBJ1-2; the D is unclear. The V end lost 0 bases, the J end lost 5 bases, and 16 bases lay between the germline ends. The CDR3 covers 16 residues. The germline CDR1 and CDR2 sequences are MGHRA and YSYEKL. CDR3 coding DNA: TGCGCCAGCAGCCAAGATACAAGCAGGATCATGTATGGCTACACCTTC. Amino acids: CASSQDTSRIMYGYTF.

This chain links TRBV5-4 with TRBJ1-1, with a tentative D call TRBD1 (6 bases). Germline assignment: CDR1 SGHNT and CDR2 YYREEE (reference sequence). There are 13 residues in the CDR3. V dropped 1 base and J dropped 11 bases, with 15 bases sitting between them. The CDR3 nucleotides read TGTGCCAGCAGCTTGATTCCTACAGGGAATGCTTTCTTT. Protein sequence: CASSLIPTGNAFF. Full variable domain (missing parts from reference TRBV5-4 and TRBJ1-1): ETGVTQSPTHLIKTRGQQVTLRCSSQSGHNTVSWYQQALGQGPQFIFQYYREEENGRGNFPPRFSGLQFPNYSSELNVNALELDDSALYLCASSLIPTGNAFFGQGTRLTVV.

The CDR3 sequence: CASSLALAQANTEAFF. The CDR3 coding sequence is TGTGCCAGCAGCTTGGCGTTGGCCCAGGCGAACACTGAAGCTTTCTTT. The J gene is TRBJ1-1, the V gene TRBV5-4; D remains unclear. The CDR3 sequence is 16 residues long. Germline values: CDR1 SGHNT, CDR2 YYREEE (reference sequence). With 0 bases removed from V and 1 base from J, the gap between germline ends came to 13 bases.

The chain employs TRBV28 and TRBJ2-2; D possibly corresponds to TRBD1 (5 bases). Germline lookup yields CDR1 MDHEN and CDR2 SYDVKM. This CDR3 has 14 amino acids. V dropped 3 bases and J dropped 5 bases, with 10 bases sitting between them. The CDR3 nucleotides read TGTGCCAGCAGTTTCAGGGTTAGGACCGGGGAGCTGTTTTTT. It translates to CASSFRVRTGELFF.

On this clone: The same CDR3 arises from other DNA sequences in this sample as well. The rearrangement joins TRBV7-2 to TRBJ1-2, with 8 bases aligning to TRBD1. V lost 1 base to trimming and J lost 4 bases; unmatched junction nucleotides: 2. CDR3 length equals 14 residues. Per the germline V gene, CDR1 is SGHTA and CDR2 is FQGNSA. As DNA, the CDR3 is TGTGCCAGCAGCTTAGGGCAGGGGGCCTATGGCTACACCTTC. Amino acids: CASSLGQGAYGYTF.

This clone was seen a few times. V and J are TRBV11-2 and TRBJ2-1, with a tentative D call TRBD1 (5 bases). Trimming removed 2 bases at V and 7 bases at J, with 15 bases between. CDR3 length: 15 residues. CDR1 is SGHAT, CDR2 FQNNGV, per germline. The CDR3 nucleotides are TGTGCCAGCAGCTTAAGGGTAGGGAAGGGGAATGAGCAGTTCTTC. Protein: CASSLRVGKGNEQFF. Supplemented by reference TRBV11-2 and TRBJ2-1, the full variable domain reads EAGVAQSPRYKIIEKRQSVAFWCNPISGHATLYWYQQILGQGPKLLIQFQNNGVVDDSQLPKDRFSAERLKGVDSTLKIQPAKLEDSAVYLCASSLRVGKGNEQFFGPGTRLTVL.

This clone is a singleton in its sample. V and J are TRBV19 and TRBJ1-5; 9 bases fit TRBD1. After removal of 5 bases from V and 5 bases from J, the junction contained 10 bases not matched to a gene. This CDR3 has 16 amino acids. Germline assignment: CDR1 LNHDA and CDR2 SQIVND (reference sequence). The CDR3 sequence is CASSGPGQGNYQPQHF. DNA of the CDR3: TGTGCCAGTAGTGGTCCGGGACAGGGAAATTATCAGCCCCAGCATTTT.